Presented here are 19 T cell receptor beta chains from one specimen sequenced in a study of T cells after yellow fever vaccination. A single record per CDR3 protein comes from TCRdb applying MiXCR to the 5' RACE reads. The sample has some 260,000 distinct CDR3 sequences, roughly 5.6% seen once. The starting material was CD4+ T cells sorted from PBMCs, obtained on the day of the yellow fever booster vaccination. The receptor set was obtained from a man between 18 and 35 years old who received the YFV17D yellow fever vaccine.

This clonotype has more than one count but fewer than ten. This chain joins TRBV19 and TRBJ2-1; 8 bases are shared with TRBD2. CDR1 and CDR2 from the germline V gene are LNHDA and SQIVND (reference sequence). Germline trimming cut 3 bases from V and 4 bases from J; bases unmatched to any gene: 2. This CDR3 has 14 amino acids. For the CDR3, the DNA is TGTGCCAGTAGTATGGGCGGGAGGTACAATGAGCAGTTCTTC. It translates to CASSMGGRYNEQFF.

This clonotype was seen more than once but under ten times. This chain joins TRBV9 and TRBJ1-2; D possibly corresponds to TRBD1 (5 bases). V lost 4 bases and J 2 bases, leaving 12 bases between the germline ends. Germline CDR1 is SGDLS and CDR2 is YYNGEE. The CDR3 totals 14 residues. CDR3 coding DNA: TGTGCCAGCAGCCCCGCGCGGGGGAACTATGGCTACACCTTC. This codes for CASSPARGNYGYTF.

The V gene is TRBV4-3, the J gene TRBJ2-1, with D possibly matching TRBD1 (6 bases). CDR3 length: 14 residues. Trimming stripped 0 bases from V and 12 bases from J, with 15 bases between. The germline CDR1 and CDR2 sequences are LGHNA and YSLEER. CDR3 DNA sequence: TGCGCCAGCAGCCAAGATTCTGGAACAGGGTGGCAGTTCTTC. Its protein is CASSQDSGTGWQFF.

The gene calls are TRBV7-3 and TRBJ1-1; D remains unclear. Germline V gene sequence: CDR1 SGHTA, CDR2 FQGTGA. The ends were cut back, 5 bases at V and 1 base at J, with 8 bases in the middle. The CDR3 spans 13 residues. CDR3 sequence: CASSPSPNTEAFF. The CDR3 DNA sequence: TGTGCCAGCAGCCCCTCTCCGAACACTGAAGCTTTCTTT.

This clonotype turned up a few times. The chain has TRBV7-2 and TRBJ2-5, with D possibly TRBD2 on 6 matching bases. This CDR3 is 17 amino acids long. V lost 0 bases and J 4 bases, leaving 18 bases between the germline ends. CDR1 and CDR2 from the germline V gene are SGHTA and FQGNSA. The CDR3 reads CASSLAVTSHRRETQYF. DNA of the CDR3: TGTGCCAGCAGCTTAGCAGTTACTAGCCACCGGCGAGAGACCCAGTACTTC.

J is TRBJ1-5 and V is TRBV20-1; D is unclear. Germline V CDR1 and CDR2: DFQATT, SNEGSKA (reference sequence). The V gene lost 3 bases and the J gene lost 2 bases, with 8 bases spanning the gap. The CDR3 spans 13 residues. The CDR3 region is CSARTFGNQPQHF. CDR3 nucleotides: TGCAGTGCTAGGACGTTCGGCAATCAGCCCCAGCATTTT.

This clonotype has more than one count but fewer than ten. It is unclear where the CDR3 begins or ends on the DNA, so no DNA is shown, and the CDR3 is as TCRdb lists it. The chain uses TRBV4-3 and TRBJ2-2; the D segment call TRBD1 is taken from the table without a DNA check. The CDR3 length is 21 residues, termini included. CDR1 LGHNA and CDR2 YSLEER come from the germline V gene. The CDR3 sequence: CASSQESLALQGSRTPGSCFF.

The chain carries TRBV25-1 and TRBJ1-3; D is perhaps TRBD1 (6 bases). V shed 2 bases and J shed 6 bases, with 14 bases lying between them. Germline V gene data show CDR1 as MGHDK and CDR2 as SYGVNS. CDR3 length: 15 residues. CDR3 DNA: TGTGCCAGCAGTGAAGTCAACAGGGAGGAAAACACCATATATTTT. The encoded protein is CASSEVNREENTIYF.

This clonotype was seen a handful of times. The chain is built from TRBV20-1 and TRBJ2-3; TRBD2 agrees at 9 bases. Trimming removed 0 bases from V and 3 bases from J; junction bases left unmatched: 4. This CDR3 has 15 amino acids. CDR1 and CDR2 (germline): DFQATT, SNEGSKA (reference sequence). CDR3 coding DNA: TGCAGTGCTAGAGAGAGGCGGGGGGGAACAGATACGCAGTATTTT. It encodes CSARERRGGTDTQYF.

Ten or more counts support this clonotype. V and J are TRBV6-2 or TRBV6-3 and TRBJ2-1; D might be TRBD1 (5 bases). The V gene's germline CDR1 is MNHEY and CDR2 SVGEGT. Trimming took 6 bases from V and 7 from J, leaving 16 bases between them. The CDR3 is made up of 14 amino acids. The CDR3 region is CASSSIAQGNEQFF. Written as DNA, the CDR3 is TGTGCCAGCAGCTCCATTGCCCAGGGAAATGAGCAGTTCTTC.

Comment on this clonotype: The junction shows a germline mismatch at one end, possibly a read error. The chain joins TRBV7-9 to TRBJ2-6; 10 nucleotides align to TRBD1. Germline loops: CDR1 SEHNR, CDR2 FQNEAQ (reference sequence). This CDR3 comprises 19 residues. CDR3 amino acids: CASRLASSGTGAGANVLTF. The CDR3 DNA is TGTGCCAGCAGGTTAGCTTCCTCCGGGACAGGGGCTGGGGCCAACGTCCTGACTTTC.

The rearrangement uses TRBV5-1 and TRBJ2-5, with 10 nucleotides matching TRBD2. The CDR3 is 14 residues long. The germline V gene encodes CDR1 SGHRS and CDR2 YFSETQ. Losses at the gene ends were 4 bases for V and 7 bases for J; bases not matched to a gene: 7. The CDR3 region has the DNA TGCGCCAGCAGCGGTACTAGCGGGGAAGGGACCCAGTACTTC. Encoded protein: CASSGTSGEGTQYF. The variable domain in full, with the rest retrieved from reference TRBV5-1 and TRBJ2-5, is KAGVTQTPRYLIKTRGQQVTLSCSPISGHRSVSWYQQTPGQGLQFLFEYFSETQRNKGNFPGRFSGRQFSNSRSEMNVSTLELGDSALYLCASSGTSGEGTQYFGPGTRLLVL.

This clonotype was recorded a few times. V and J are TRBV9 and TRBJ2-7, with 13 bases matching TRBD2. The J segment lost 6 bases and the V segment lost 0 bases, leaving 6 bases of the junction unmatched. This CDR3 region has 16 residues. The germline gives CDR1 SGDLS, CDR2 YYNGEE. The CDR3 spells CASSVGGLAGFGEQYF. CDR3 in DNA: TGTGCCAGCAGCGTAGGGGGACTAGCGGGGTTCGGCGAGCAGTACTTC.

The chain links TRBV5-6 to TRBJ2-5, with D perhaps assigned TRBD1 or TRBD2 (6 bases each). V lost 0 bases and J lost 4, with 10 bases in between. CDR1 and CDR2 (germline): SGHDT, YYEEEE. The CDR3 spans 14 residues. This CDR3 reads CASSLGGGRETQYF. The DNA of the CDR3 is TGTGCCAGCAGCTTGGGTGGGGGGCGAGAGACCCAGTACTTC.

The rearrangement uses TRBV6-2 or TRBV6-3 and TRBJ2-3; D is unclear. The CDR3 has 15 amino acids. V gave up 2 bases and J gave up 4 bases, with 13 bases separating them. In germline, CDR1 is MNHEY, CDR2 SVGEGT. Here the CDR3 reads CASSYGPGVSDTQYF. CDR3 nucleotides: TGTGCCAGCAGTTACGGCCCTGGGGTTTCAGATACGCAGTATTTT.

This chain uses TRBV6-6 with TRBJ2-7; 11 bases match TRBD1. The V gene end was trimmed by 8 bases and the J gene end by 6 bases; junction bases not matched to a gene: 3. The germline V gene has CDR1 MNHNY and CDR2 SVGAGI (reference sequence). The CDR3 is 12 amino acids. For the CDR3, the DNA is TGTGCCAGCGCGGGACAGGGGGTCGAGCAGTACTTC. Translation gives CASAGQGVEQYF.

This clonotype was seen repeatedly, ten times or more. The CDR3 protein is CASSSGQGTDTQYF. The CDR3 region has the DNA TGTGCCAGCAGCTCCGGACAAGGCACAGATACGCAGTATTTT. This chain uses TRBV7-6 with TRBJ2-3, with a tentative D call TRBD1 (5 bases). From germline, CDR1 is SGHVS and CDR2 FNYEAQ. This CDR3 is built from 14 residues. Trimming took 4 bases from V and 1 from J, leaving 9 bases between them.

A remark on this clonotype: Compared with germline, one end of the junction differs, possibly owing to a read error. The rearrangement uses TRBV20-1 and TRBJ1-1; no firm D call. This CDR3 contains 11 residues. The germline V gene has CDR1 DFQATT and CDR2 SNEGSKA (reference sequence). CDR3 in DNA: TGCAGCGCTACCCGGAACACTGAAGCTTTCTTT. It is translated as CSATRNTEAFF.

This clonotype occurred many times. CDR3 bases: TGTGCCAGCAGCCGAAGTACGGGCGCCACAGATACGCAGTATTTT. It translates to CASSRSTGATDTQYF. V usage is TRBV28 and J usage is TRBJ2-3; D ambiguous. The CDR3 is 15 amino acids. CDR1 and CDR2 (germline): MDHEN, SYDVKM. The V end was cut by 6 bases, the J end by 2 bases, with 15 bases between.